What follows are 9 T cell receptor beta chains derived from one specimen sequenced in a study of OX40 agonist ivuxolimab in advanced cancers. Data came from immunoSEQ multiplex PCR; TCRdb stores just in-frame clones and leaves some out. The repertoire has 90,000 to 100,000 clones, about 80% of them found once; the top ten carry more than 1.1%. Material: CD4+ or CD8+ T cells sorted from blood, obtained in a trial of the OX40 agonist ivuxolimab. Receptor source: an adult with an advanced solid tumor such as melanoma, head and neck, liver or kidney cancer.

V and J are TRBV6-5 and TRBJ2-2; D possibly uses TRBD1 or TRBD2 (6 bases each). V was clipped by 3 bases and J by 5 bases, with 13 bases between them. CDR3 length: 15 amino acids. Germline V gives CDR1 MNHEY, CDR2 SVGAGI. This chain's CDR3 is CASSYGGRRTGELFF. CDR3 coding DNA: TGTGCCAGCAGTTATGGGGGGCGTCGAACCGGGGAGCTGTTTTTT.

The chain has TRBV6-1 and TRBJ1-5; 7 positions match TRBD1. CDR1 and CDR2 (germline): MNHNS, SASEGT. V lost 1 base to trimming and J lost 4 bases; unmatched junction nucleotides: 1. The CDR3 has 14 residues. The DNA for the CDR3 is TGTGCCAGCAGTGAAGGACAGGGTAATCAGCCCCAGCATTTT. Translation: CASSEGQGNQPQHF.

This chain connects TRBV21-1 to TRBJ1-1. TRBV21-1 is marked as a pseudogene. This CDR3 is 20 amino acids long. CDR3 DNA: TGTGCCAGCAGCAAAGCGCTAAGTGGATCTCGACAACGAGGGGTGACTGAAGCTTTCTTT. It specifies CASSKALSGSRQRGVTEAFF.

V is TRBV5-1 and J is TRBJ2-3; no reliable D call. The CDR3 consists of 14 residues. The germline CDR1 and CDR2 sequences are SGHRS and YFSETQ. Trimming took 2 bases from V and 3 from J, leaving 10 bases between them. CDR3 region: CASSFIPSTDTQYF. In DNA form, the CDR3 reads TGCGCCAGCAGCTTTATACCCTCTACAGATACGCAGTATTTT.

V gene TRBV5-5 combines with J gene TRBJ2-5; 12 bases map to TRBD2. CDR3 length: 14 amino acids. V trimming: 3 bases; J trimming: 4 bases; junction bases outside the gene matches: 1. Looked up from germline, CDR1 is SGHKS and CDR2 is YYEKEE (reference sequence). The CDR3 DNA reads TGTGCCAGCAGCTCGGGACTAGCGGGAGAGACCCAGTACTTC. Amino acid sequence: CASSSGLAGETQYF.

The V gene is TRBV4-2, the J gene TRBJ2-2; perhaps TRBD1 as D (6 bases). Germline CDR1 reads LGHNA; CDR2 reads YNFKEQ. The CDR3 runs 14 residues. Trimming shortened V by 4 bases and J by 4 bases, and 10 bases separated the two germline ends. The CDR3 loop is CASSREGGTGELFF. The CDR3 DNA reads TGTGCCAGCAGCCGGGAAGGGGGCACCGGGGAGCTGTTTTTT.

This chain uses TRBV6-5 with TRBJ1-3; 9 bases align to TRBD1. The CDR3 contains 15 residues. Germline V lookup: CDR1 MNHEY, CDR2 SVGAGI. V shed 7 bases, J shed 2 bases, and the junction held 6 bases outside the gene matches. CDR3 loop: CASTSNRGPGNTIYF. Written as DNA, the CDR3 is TGTGCCAGCACCTCGAACAGGGGGCCTGGAAACACCATATATTTT.

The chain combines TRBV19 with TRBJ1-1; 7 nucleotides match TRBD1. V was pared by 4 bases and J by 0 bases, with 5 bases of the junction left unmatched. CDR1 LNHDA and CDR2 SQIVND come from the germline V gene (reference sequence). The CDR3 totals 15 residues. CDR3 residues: CASSTQGQLNTEAFF. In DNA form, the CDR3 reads TGTGCCAGTAGTACCCAGGGACAGCTGAACACTGAAGCTTTCTTT.

CDR3 coding DNA: TGTGCCAGCAGCTTAGTAAACAGGGGGCAGTACTTC. It is translated as CASSLVNRGQYF. The chain recombines TRBV7-2 with TRBJ2-5; 8 bases line up with TRBD1. J gave up 11 bases and V 1 base, and 3 bases lay outside the gene matches. The CDR3 is 12 amino acids. Germline-derived CDR1 and CDR2 are SGHTA and FQGNSA.